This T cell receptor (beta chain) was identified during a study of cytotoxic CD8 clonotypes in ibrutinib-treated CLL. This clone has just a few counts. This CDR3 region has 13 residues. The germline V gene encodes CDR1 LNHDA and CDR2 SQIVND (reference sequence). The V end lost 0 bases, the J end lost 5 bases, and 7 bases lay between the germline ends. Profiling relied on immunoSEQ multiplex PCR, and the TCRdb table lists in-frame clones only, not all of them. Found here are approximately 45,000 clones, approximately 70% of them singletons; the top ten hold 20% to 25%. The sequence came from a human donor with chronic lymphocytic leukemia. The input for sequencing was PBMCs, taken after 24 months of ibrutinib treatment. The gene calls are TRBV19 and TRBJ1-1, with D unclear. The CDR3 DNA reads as TGTGCCAGTAGTATAGAGCCCTCGACTGAAGCTTTCTTT. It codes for CASSIEPSTEAFF.